The text below deals with one T cell receptor beta chain. What it binds is not known. Every isolated RNA sample was fully reverse transcribed, so sequencing captured expressed TCRB transcripts. This table comes from immunoSEQ multiplex PCR, and its TCRdb copy is limited to in-frame clones, with some not included. The sample carries some 250,000 clones, around 13% recorded once. The source of the sample is a study of beta chain features in type 1 diabetes. CDR1 PRHDT and CDR2 FYEKMQ come from the germline V gene (reference sequence). The CDR3 is 19 amino acids. The J segment lost 2 bases and the V segment lost 4 bases, leaving 11 bases of the junction unmatched. Findings of the study overall: In all four CD4+ subsets, TCRB CDR3 length was significantly, moderately reduced in type 1 diabetes. Across patients, naive, central memory and Treg TCRB repertoires exhibited apparently greater similarity than was observed across healthy donors.

This chain links TRBV13 with TRBJ2-5, with 15 bases aligning to TRBD2. The origin of this receptor is a man aged 30-40 years with type 1 diabetes. Sequenced sample: naive CD4+ T cells from blood. The CDR3 DNA sequence: TGTGCCAGCAGCTCCCGATCCGGGACTAGCGGGGGGCCACAAGAGACCCAGTACTTC. This gives the protein CASSSRSGTSGGPQETQYF.